A selection of T cell receptor beta chains follows, all from one sample in a study of T cell responses to AZD1222 COVID-19 vaccine. Using immunoSEQ multiplex PCR, the repertoire was profiled, and TCRdb retains in-frame clones only, with some absent. The sample records more than 85,000 clones, approximately 88% being singletons. The sample in question was peripheral blood, obtained on day 0 of AZD1222 vaccination. Receptors originate from an adult in good health. CDR3s include the opening cysteine and the closing phenylalanine or tryptophan. Each record gives: D gene, clone size, V gene, J gene, CDR3 DNA, CDR3 protein. A D gene is named only where the DNA matches it firmly. Rows may omit the clone size; those that give it use once, few, many or a size class.

D gene: .; clone size: .; V gene: TRBV25-1; J gene: TRBJ1-2; CDR3 DNA: TGTGCCAGCAGTGAATATGGTGTGGGGCAGAGCTACACCTTC; CDR3 protein: CASSEYGVGQSYTF
D gene: .; clone size: few; V gene: TRBV2; J gene: TRBJ2-2; CDR3 DNA: TGTGCCAGCAGGGGAGGACAGAGTCACGGGGAGCTGTTTTTT; CDR3 protein: CASRGGQSHGELFF
D gene: TRBD2; clone size: .; V gene: TRBV29-1; J gene: TRBJ2-7; CDR3 DNA: TGCAGCGTCGGGAACGCGGGGGGTAGGGTCCACGAGCAGTACTTC; CDR3 protein: CSVGNAGGRVHEQYF
D gene: .; clone size: .; V gene: TRBV6-2/TRBV6-3; J gene: TRBJ2-3; CDR3 DNA: TGTGCCAGCAGTCTACCCGGGACTGGCACAGATACGCAGTATTTT; CDR3 protein: CASSLPGTGTDTQYF
D gene: .; clone size: .; V gene: TRBV28; J gene: TRBJ2-7; CDR3 DNA: TGTGCCAGCAGTTTACCCGGGACGGTCTCCTACGAGCAGTACTTC; CDR3 protein: CASSLPGTVSYEQYF
D gene: .; clone size: .; V gene: TRBV4-1; J gene: TRBJ1-3; CDR3 DNA: TGCGCCAGCAGCCAAGTACAGGCGGGAAACACCATATATTTT; CDR3 protein: CASSQVQAGNTIYF
D gene: .; clone size: .; V gene: TRBV6-1; J gene: TRBJ2-1; CDR3 DNA: TGTGCCAGCAGTGAGGACACCTACAATGAGCAGTTCTTC; CDR3 protein: CASSEDTYNEQFF
D gene: .; clone size: .; V gene: TRBV18; J gene: TRBJ1-5; CDR3 DNA: TGTGCCAGCTCCAACAGCCGGGACCAGCCCCAGCATTTT; CDR3 protein: CASSNSRDQPQHF
D gene: .; clone size: .; V gene: TRBV18; J gene: TRBJ1-4; CDR3 DNA: TGTGCCAGCTCACCCATATCGGAGCCTAATGAAAAACTGTTTTTT; CDR3 protein: CASSPISEPNEKLFF
D gene: .; clone size: once; V gene: TRBV12-3/TRBV12-4; J gene: TRBJ1-5; CDR3 DNA: TGTGCCAGCCGTAGTTCGAATCAGCCCCAGCATTTT; CDR3 protein: CASRSSNQPQHF
D gene: .; clone size: .; V gene: TRBV2; J gene: TRBJ2-7; CDR3 DNA: TGTGCCAGCAGCGGGACTCGCCAATCCTACGAGCAGTACTTC; CDR3 protein: CASSGTRQSYEQYF
D gene: .; clone size: .; V gene: TRBV7-8; J gene: TRBJ2-1; CDR3 DNA: TGTGCCAGCAGCTTAGTCAATGAGCAGTTCTTC; CDR3 protein: CASSLVNEQFF
D gene: .; clone size: .; V gene: TRBV3-1/TRBV3-2; J gene: TRBJ1-4; CDR3 DNA: TGTGCCAGCAGCCAAGGAGGGGGTCCGCTGGAAAAACTGTTTTTT; CDR3 protein: CASSQGGGPLEKLFF
D gene: TRBD2; clone size: .; V gene: TRBV5-1; J gene: TRBJ2-7; CDR3 DNA: TGCGCCAGCAGCACAATAGGACTAGCGGTCCCAATGGCCGAGCAGTACTTC; CDR3 protein: CASSTIGLAVPMAEQYF
D gene: .; clone size: .; V gene: TRBV27; J gene: TRBJ1-1; CDR3 DNA: TGTGCCAGCAGTTTATCCCCGGGGATGACTGAAGCTTTCTTT; CDR3 protein: CASSLSPGMTEAFF
D gene: .; clone size: .; V gene: TRBV29-1; J gene: TRBJ2-5; CDR3 DNA: TGCAGCGTGGACCAGGCGCGGGACGGGACCCAGTACTTC; CDR3 protein: CSVDQARDGTQYF
D gene: .; clone size: .; V gene: TRBV7-2; J gene: TRBJ2-5; CDR3 DNA: TGTGCCAGCAGCTTCACCGGGCAGGGGTCGGAGACCCAGTACTTC; CDR3 protein: CASSFTGQGSETQYF
D gene: TRBD2; clone size: once; V gene: TRBV6-5; J gene: TRBJ2-5; CDR3 DNA: TGTGCCAGCAGTTACTCGCCTAGCGGAGGAATAGAGACCCAGTACTTC; CDR3 protein: CASSYSPSGGIETQYF
D gene: .; clone size: .; V gene: TRBV19; J gene: TRBJ1-2; CDR3 DNA: TGTGCCAGTAGTACGGCCGGGGGGAGAGGTTATGGCTACACCTTC; CDR3 protein: CASSTAGGRGYGYTF
D gene: TRBD2; clone size: .; V gene: TRBV4-2; J gene: TRBJ2-2; CDR3 DNA: TGTGCCAGCAGCCATCCCTCTAGCGGGAGGGCCTCCGGGGAGCTGTTTTTT; CDR3 protein: CASSHPSSGRASGELFF
D gene: .; clone size: .; V gene: TRBV12-3/TRBV12-4; J gene: TRBJ1-6; CDR3 DNA: TGTGCCAGCAGTTTAGGTTCCTCGGCACCCCTCCACTTT; CDR3 protein: CASSLGSSAPLHF
D gene: .; clone size: .; V gene: TRBV28; J gene: TRBJ2-1; CDR3 DNA: TGTGCCAGCAGTGTCCGGGACGTCCCCTACAATGAGCAGTTCTTC; CDR3 protein: CASSVRDVPYNEQFF
D gene: .; clone size: .; V gene: TRBV28; J gene: TRBJ2-7; CDR3 DNA: TGTGCCACCATGCGGGGACCTACCTACGAGCAGTACTTC; CDR3 protein: CATMRGPTYEQYF
D gene: .; clone size: .; V gene: TRBV30; J gene: TRBJ1-5; CDR3 DNA: TGTGCCTGGAAGGATGCCACCTCACAGGGAAGCAATCAGCCCCAGCATTTT; CDR3 protein: CAWKDATSQGSNQPQHF
D gene: .; clone size: .; V gene: TRBV18; J gene: TRBJ2-7; CDR3 DNA: TGTGCCAGCTCCCCCGAGGTGGGCGAGCAGTACTTC; CDR3 protein: CASSPEVGEQYF
D gene: .; clone size: .; V gene: TRBV30; J gene: TRBJ1-1; CDR3 DNA: TGTGCCTGGAGTGGACAGCTTGAAACTGAAGCTTTCTTT; CDR3 protein: CAWSGQLETEAFF
D gene: .; clone size: .; V gene: TRBV7-2; J gene: TRBJ1-5; CDR3 DNA: TGTGCCAGCAGCACTCAGGGTAGCAATCAGCCCCAGCATTTT; CDR3 protein: CASSTQGSNQPQHF
D gene: .; clone size: .; V gene: TRBV18; J gene: TRBJ1-1; CDR3 DNA: TGTGCCAGCTCCGAGGGGGTGTGGAACACTGAAGCTTTCTTT; CDR3 protein: CASSEGVWNTEAFF
D gene: .; clone size: once; V gene: TRBV5-5; J gene: TRBJ2-2; CDR3 DNA: TGTGCCAGCAGCTTAGCGAACACCGGGGAGCTGTTTTTT; CDR3 protein: CASSLANTGELFF
D gene: .; clone size: .; V gene: TRBV7-9; J gene: TRBJ1-2; CDR3 DNA: TGTGCCAGCAGTTTTCCGGGACCCGATGGCTACACCTTC; CDR3 protein: CASSFPGPDGYTF
D gene: TRBD1; clone size: .; V gene: TRBV11-2; J gene: TRBJ2-7; CDR3 DNA: TGTGCCAGCAGCTTAGAACAGGGGGCGATCGAGCAGTACTTC; CDR3 protein: CASSLEQGAIEQYF
D gene: .; clone size: .; V gene: TRBV5-1; J gene: TRBJ1-1; CDR3 DNA: TGCGCCAGCAGGTCAAACACTGAAGCTTTCTTT; CDR3 protein: CASRSNTEAFF
D gene: .; clone size: .; V gene: TRBV2; J gene: TRBJ1-4; CDR3 DNA: TGTGCCAGCAGACCGGGTTGGGTAGCTAATGAAAAACTGTTTTTT; CDR3 protein: CASRPGWVANEKLFF